This T cell receptor (beta chain) was captured in a study of CD8 T cells in ankylosing spondylitis. TCRdb reprocessed the 5' RACE reads via MiXCR and lists one record per CDR3 protein. Counted here are under 400,000 distinct CDR3 sequences, about 9.9% occurring once; the ten biggest clones make up roughly 9.1%. This clonotype was counted many times. The sequence was obtained from a female donor with ankylosing spondylitis or in good health (not recorded which). Sequencing was performed on blood, either unsorted or a sorted T cell fraction (not recorded which).

The CDR3 DNA is TGTGCCAGCACCCTTCCTGGCACCGGGGAGCTGTTTTTT. Encoded protein: CASTLPGTGELFF. J is TRBJ2-2 and V is TRBV28; D not resolved. This CDR3 has 13 residues. The V gene lost 7 bases and the J gene lost 4 bases, with 10 bases spanning the gap. Looked up from germline, CDR1 is MDHEN and CDR2 is SYDVKM. The full variable domain, with the rest looked up from reference TRBV28 and TRBJ2-2, is DVKVTQSSRYLVKRTGEKVFLECVQDMDHENMFWYRQDPGLGLRLIYFSYDVKMKEKGDIPEGYSVSREKKERFSLILESASTNQTSMYLCASTLPGTGELFFGEGSRLTVL.